Each of the 9 T cell receptor beta chains below was sequenced from the same sample in a study of glioma-infiltrating T cells after dendritic cell vaccination. Time point of the sample: after dendritic cell vaccination, including at tumor progression/relapse. The protocol was immunoSEQ multiplex PCR, while the TCRdb copy is restricted to in-frame clones and leaves out a portion. The table lists tens of thousands of clones, around nine tenths of them singletons, with around 2.1% in the top ten. The sequencing used blood, collected after dendritic cell vaccination. The receptors come from a human donor with glioblastoma.

This chain connects TRBV30 to TRBJ2-1; 13 bases match TRBD2. The CDR3 covers 15 residues. Germline V gives CDR1 GTSNPN, CDR2 SVGIG (reference sequence). The V and J ends lost 8 bases and 7 bases, in that order; junction bases with no gene match: 11. CDR3 bases: TGTGCCCTAAACCCACTAGCGGGAGGGCCGAATGAGCAGTTCTTC. Its translation is CALNPLAGGPNEQFF.

This clone was picked up a small number of times. The gene calls are TRBV6-6 and TRBJ1-2; 8 positions match TRBD1. The CDR3 contains 14 residues. CDR1 is MNHNY and CDR2 is SVGAGI in the germline V gene (reference sequence). V trimming: 0 bases; J trimming: 8 bases; junction bases outside the gene matches: 5. The CDR3 here is CASSYSYRGEGYTF. As DNA, the CDR3 is TGTGCCAGCAGTTACTCTTACAGGGGGGAAGGCTACACCTTC.

The chain has TRBV7-4 and TRBJ2-2; TRBD2 matches at 7 bases. Trimming at V came to 5 bases and at J to 5 bases, leaving 11 bases not matched to a gene. This CDR3 is built from 16 residues. In germline, CDR1 is SGHVT, CDR2 SQSDAQ. This chain's CDR3 is CASSRGVPGGTGELFF. CDR3 bases: TGTGCCAGCAGCCGGGGGGTCCCCGGGGGAACCGGGGAGCTGTTTTTT.

This clone has a single count. The gene calls are TRBV6-1 and TRBJ1-2; 9 bases fit TRBD1. CDR1 is MNHNS and CDR2 is SASEGT in the germline V gene. V shed 6 bases, J shed 6 bases, and the junction held 11 bases outside the gene matches. The CDR3 contains 15 residues. CDR3 sequence (DNA): TGTGCCAGCAGCAAACCGGGACAGGGATGGAATGGCTACACCTTC. It encodes CASSKPGQGWNGYTF.

This clone was recorded only once. The chain carries TRBV19 and TRBJ2-1, with 11 nucleotides matching TRBD2. CDR1 and CDR2 from the germline V gene are LNHDA and SQIVND (reference sequence). The J segment lost 7 bases and the V segment lost 6 bases, leaving 8 bases of the junction unmatched. The CDR3 is made up of 15 amino acids. The CDR3: CASRGLAGGWNEQFF. CDR3 nucleotides: TGTGCCAGTAGGGGCCTAGCGGGAGGTTGGAATGAGCAGTTCTTC.

The V call is TRBV6-1, the J call TRBJ1-3; perhaps TRBD1 as D (5 bases). Germline CDR1 and CDR2: MNHNS and SASEGT. The V end was cut by 8 bases, the J end by 7 bases, with 21 bases between. The CDR3 contains 15 residues. The CDR3 DNA is TGTGCCAGCTACCCGGGGACTGCTAAAGGGAACACCATATATTTT. It is translated as CASYPGTAKGNTIYF.

J is TRBJ1-1 and V is TRBV7-9; perhaps TRBD1 as D (6 bases). Germline V gene lookup returns CDR1 SEHNR and CDR2 FQNEAQ (reference sequence). V was shortened by 5 bases and J by 0 bases, with 10 bases between the two germline ends. The CDR3 loop spans 14 amino acids. Written as DNA, the CDR3 is TGTGCCAGCAGCCTCGGACAGTTGAACACTGAAGCTTTCTTT. Translating it yields CASSLGQLNTEAFF.

This chain uses TRBV5-1 with TRBJ2-7, with 7 bases aligning to TRBD1. This CDR3 spans 13 amino acids. The germline V gene encodes CDR1 SGHRS and CDR2 YFSETQ. The V segment lost 2 bases and the J segment 3 bases; nucleotides outside the gene matches: 2. For the CDR3, the DNA is TGCGCCAGCAGCTTAGGGACAGTCTACGAGCAGTACTTC. Residues: CASSLGTVYEQYF.

The CDR3, as DNA: TGTGCCAGCAGCTTAGCCCCAGGGTACGGCTACACCTTC. Its protein product is CASSLAPGYGYTF. The chain links TRBV11-2 to TRBJ1-2; perhaps TRBD1 as D (5 bases). CDR1 and CDR2 (germline): SGHAT, FQNNGV. The V end was cut by 1 base, the J end by 8 bases, with 11 bases between. The CDR3 is 13 residues long.